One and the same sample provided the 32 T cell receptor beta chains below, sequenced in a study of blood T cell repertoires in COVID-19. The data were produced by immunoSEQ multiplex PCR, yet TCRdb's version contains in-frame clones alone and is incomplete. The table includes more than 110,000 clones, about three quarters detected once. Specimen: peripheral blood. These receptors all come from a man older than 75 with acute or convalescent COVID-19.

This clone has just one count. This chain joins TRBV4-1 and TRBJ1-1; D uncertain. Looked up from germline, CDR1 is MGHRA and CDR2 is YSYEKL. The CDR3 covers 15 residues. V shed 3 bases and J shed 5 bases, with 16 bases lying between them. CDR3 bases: TGCGCCAGCAGCCACCCCGGGCTAGCGGGGACTGAAGCTTTCTTT. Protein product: CASSHPGLAGTEAFF.

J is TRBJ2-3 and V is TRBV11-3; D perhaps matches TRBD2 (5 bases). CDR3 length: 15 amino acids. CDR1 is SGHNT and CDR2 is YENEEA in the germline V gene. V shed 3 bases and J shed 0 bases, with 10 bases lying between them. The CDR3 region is CASSLTGVSTDTQYF. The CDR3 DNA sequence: TGTGCCAGCAGCTTGACCGGGGTTAGCACAGATACGCAGTATTTT.

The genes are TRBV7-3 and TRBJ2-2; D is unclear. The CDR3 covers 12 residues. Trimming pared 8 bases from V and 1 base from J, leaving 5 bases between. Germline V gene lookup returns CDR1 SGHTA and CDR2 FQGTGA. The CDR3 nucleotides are TGTGCCAGCGCCGGGAACACCGGGGAGCTGTTTTTT. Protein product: CASAGNTGELFF.

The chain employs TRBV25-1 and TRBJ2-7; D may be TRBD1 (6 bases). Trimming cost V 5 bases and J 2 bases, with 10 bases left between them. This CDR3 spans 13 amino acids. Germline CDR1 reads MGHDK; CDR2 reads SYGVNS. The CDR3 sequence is CASSKTGAYEQYF. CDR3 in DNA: TGTGCCAGCAGTAAGACAGGAGCCTACGAGCAGTACTTC.

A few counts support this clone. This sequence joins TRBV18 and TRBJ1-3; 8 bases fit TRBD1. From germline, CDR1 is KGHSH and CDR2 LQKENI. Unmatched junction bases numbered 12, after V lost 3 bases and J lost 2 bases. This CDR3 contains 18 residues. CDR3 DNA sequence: TGTGCCAGCTCACCGGCCGGGACAGGCGTGGGTACTGGAAACACCATATATTTT. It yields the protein CASSPAGTGVGTGNTIYF.

The CDR3 DNA is TGTGCCAGCAGCTTAGCAGGGAGCGGGGGTTTTGAGCAGTACTTC. It translates to CASSLAGSGGFEQYF. J is TRBJ2-7 and V is TRBV7-2; 8 bases map to TRBD2. J gave up 7 bases and V 0 bases, and 8 bases lay outside the gene matches. Germline CDR1 is SGHTA and CDR2 is FQGNSA. CDR3 length: 15 amino acids.

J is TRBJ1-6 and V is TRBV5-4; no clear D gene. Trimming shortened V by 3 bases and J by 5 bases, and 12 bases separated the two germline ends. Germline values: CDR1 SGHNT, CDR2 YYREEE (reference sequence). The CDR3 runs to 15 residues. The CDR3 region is CASSSHGSHNSPLHF. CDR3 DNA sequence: TGTGCCAGCAGCTCCCACGGGTCCCATAATTCACCCCTCCACTTT.

CDR3: CASSFETPGYNEQFF. CDR3 coding DNA: TGTGCCAGCAGCTTCGAGACACCTGGCTACAATGAGCAGTTCTTC. V and J are TRBV7-8 and TRBJ2-1; D unresolved. CDR1 SGHVS and CDR2 FQNEAQ come from the germline V gene. This CDR3 comprises 15 residues. V dropped 3 bases and J dropped 3 bases, with 12 bases sitting between them.

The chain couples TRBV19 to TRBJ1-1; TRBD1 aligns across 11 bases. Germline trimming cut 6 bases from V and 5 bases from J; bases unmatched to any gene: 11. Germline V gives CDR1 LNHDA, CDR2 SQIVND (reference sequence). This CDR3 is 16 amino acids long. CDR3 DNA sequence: TGTGCCAGTAGCAGGGGGACAGGGGGACGGTATACTGAAGCTTTCTTT. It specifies CASSRGTGGRYTEAFF. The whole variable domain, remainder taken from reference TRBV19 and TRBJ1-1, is DGGITQSPKYLFRKEGQNVTLSCEQNLNHDAMYWYRQDPGQGLRLIYYSQIVNDFQKGDIAEGYSVSREKKESFPLTVTSAQKNPTAFYLCASSRGTGGRYTEAFFGQGTRLTVV.

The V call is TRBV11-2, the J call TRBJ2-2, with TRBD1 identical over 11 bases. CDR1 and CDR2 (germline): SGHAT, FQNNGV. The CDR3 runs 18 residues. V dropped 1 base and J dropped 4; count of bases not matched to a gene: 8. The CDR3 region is CASSLVSGQGASTGELFF. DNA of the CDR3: TGTGCCAGCAGCTTAGTGTCCGGACAGGGGGCGAGCACCGGGGAGCTGTTTTTT.

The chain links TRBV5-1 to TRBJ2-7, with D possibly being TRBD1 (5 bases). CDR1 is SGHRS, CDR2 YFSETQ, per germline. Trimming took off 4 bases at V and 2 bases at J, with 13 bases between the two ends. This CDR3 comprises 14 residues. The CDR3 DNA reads TGCGCCAGCAGCCCCCAGACAGCGACCTACGAGCAGTACTTC. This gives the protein CASSPQTATYEQYF. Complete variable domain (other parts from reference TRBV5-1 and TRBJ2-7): KAGVTQTPRYLIKTRGQQVTLSCSPISGHRSVSWYQQTPGQGLQFLFEYFSETQRNKGNFPGRFSGRQFSNSRSEMNVSTLELGDSALYLCASSPQTATYEQYFGPGTRLTVT.

The CDR3 loop reads CASSFLSDRGRGNEQFF. DNA for the CDR3: TGTGCCAGCAGTTTCCTTTCAGACAGGGGGAGGGGGAATGAGCAGTTCTTC. V and J are TRBV27 and TRBJ2-1, with 9 bases matching TRBD1. The germline V gene has CDR1 MNHEY and CDR2 SMNVEV (reference sequence). The CDR3 runs to 17 residues. Germline trimming cut 3 bases from V and 7 bases from J; bases unmatched to any gene: 13.

CDR3 nucleotides: TGTGCCAGCAGTTACGCGAACGGTGAGCAGTTCTTC. Its protein product is CASSYANGEQFF. The chain uses TRBV6-5 and TRBJ2-1; D is unclear. V lost 2 bases and J lost 9, with 8 bases in between. This CDR3 is 12 amino acids long. CDR1 and CDR2 from the germline V gene are MNHEY and SVGAGI.

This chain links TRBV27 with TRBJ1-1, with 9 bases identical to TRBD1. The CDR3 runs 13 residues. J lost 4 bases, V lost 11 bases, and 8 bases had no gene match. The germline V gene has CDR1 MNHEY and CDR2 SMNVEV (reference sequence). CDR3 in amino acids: CAAGQGRVTEAFF. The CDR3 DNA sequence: TGTGCCGCGGGACAGGGAAGGGTCACTGAAGCTTTCTTT.

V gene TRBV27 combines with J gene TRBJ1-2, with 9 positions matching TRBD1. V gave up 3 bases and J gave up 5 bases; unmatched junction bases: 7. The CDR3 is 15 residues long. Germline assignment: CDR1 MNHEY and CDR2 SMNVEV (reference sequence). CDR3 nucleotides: TGTGCCAGCAGTTTGGGATGGGGACAGGGTTATGGCTACACCTTC. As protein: CASSLGWGQGYGYTF.

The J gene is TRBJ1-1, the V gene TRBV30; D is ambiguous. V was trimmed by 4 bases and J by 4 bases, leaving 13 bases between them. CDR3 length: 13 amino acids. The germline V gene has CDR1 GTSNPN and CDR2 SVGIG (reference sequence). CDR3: CAWTLSEGTEAFF. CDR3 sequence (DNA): TGTGCCTGGACTCTAAGTGAGGGCACTGAAGCTTTCTTT.

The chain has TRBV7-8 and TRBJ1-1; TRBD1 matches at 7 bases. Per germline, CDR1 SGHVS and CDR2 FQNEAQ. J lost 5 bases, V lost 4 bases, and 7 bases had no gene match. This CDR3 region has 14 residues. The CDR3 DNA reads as TGTGCCAGCAGCTGGGCCCCCAGGGGGACTGAAGCTTTCTTT. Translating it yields CASSWAPRGTEAFF.

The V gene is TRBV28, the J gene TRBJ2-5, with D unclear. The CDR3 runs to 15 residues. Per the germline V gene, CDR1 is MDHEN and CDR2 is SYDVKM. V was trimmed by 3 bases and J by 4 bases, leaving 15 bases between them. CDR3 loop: CASSLVREPGETQYF. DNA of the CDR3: TGTGCCAGCAGTTTGGTTCGCGAGCCGGGAGAGACCCAGTACTTC.

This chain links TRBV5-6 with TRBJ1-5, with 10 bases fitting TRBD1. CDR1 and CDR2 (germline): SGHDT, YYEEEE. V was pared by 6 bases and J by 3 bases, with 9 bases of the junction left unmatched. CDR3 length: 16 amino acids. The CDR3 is CASKTGGPNINQPQHF. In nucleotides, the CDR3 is TGTGCCAGCAAGACAGGGGGCCCGAATATCAATCAGCCCCAGCATTTT.

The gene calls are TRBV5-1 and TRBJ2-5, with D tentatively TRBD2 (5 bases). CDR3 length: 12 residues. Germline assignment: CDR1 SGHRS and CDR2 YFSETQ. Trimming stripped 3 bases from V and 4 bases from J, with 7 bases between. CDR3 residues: CASSSEGETQYF. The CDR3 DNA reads TGCGCCAGCAGCTCCGAGGGAGAGACCCAGTACTTC.

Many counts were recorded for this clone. This CDR3 is CAWSVLTNEAFF. The CDR3 DNA sequence: TGTGCCTGGAGTGTACTGACTAATGAAGCTTTCTTT. The rearrangement uses TRBV30 and TRBJ1-1, with no clear D. Germline values: CDR1 GTSNPN, CDR2 SVGIG (reference sequence). V lost 0 bases to trimming and J lost 7 bases, with 9 bases between them. The CDR3 has 12 amino acids.

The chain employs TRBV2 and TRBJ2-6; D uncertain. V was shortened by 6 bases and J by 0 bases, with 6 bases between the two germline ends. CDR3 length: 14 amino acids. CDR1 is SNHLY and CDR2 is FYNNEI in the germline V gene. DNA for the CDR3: TGTGCCAGCAGGACTCTCTCTGGGGCCAACGTCCTGACTTTC. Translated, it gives CASRTLSGANVLTF.

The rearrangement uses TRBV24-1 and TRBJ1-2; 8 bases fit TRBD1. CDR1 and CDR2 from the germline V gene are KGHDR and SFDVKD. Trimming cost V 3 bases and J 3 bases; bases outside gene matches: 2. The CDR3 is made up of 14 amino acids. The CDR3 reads CATSDTQGDYGYTF. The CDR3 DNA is TGTGCCACCAGTGATACACAGGGGGACTATGGCTACACCTTC.

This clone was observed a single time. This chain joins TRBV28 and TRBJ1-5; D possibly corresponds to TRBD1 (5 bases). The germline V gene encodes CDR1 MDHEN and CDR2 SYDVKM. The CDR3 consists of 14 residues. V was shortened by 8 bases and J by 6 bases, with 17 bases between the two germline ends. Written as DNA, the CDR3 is TGTGCCAGCCTCGCCACAGGCGGCTTTCAGCCCCAGCATTTT. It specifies CASLATGGFQPQHF.

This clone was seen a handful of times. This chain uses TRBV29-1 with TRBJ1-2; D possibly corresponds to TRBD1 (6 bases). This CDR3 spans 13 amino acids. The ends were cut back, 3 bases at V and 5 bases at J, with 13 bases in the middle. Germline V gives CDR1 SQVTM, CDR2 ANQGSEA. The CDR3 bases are TGCAGCGTTGACTCGACAGGACTGTATGGCTACACCTTC. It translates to CSVDSTGLYGYTF. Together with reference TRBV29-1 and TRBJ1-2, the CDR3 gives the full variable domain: SAVISQKPSRDICQRGTSLTIQCQVDSQVTMMFWYRQQPGQSLTLIATANQGSEATYESGFVIDKFPISRPNLTFSTLTVSNMSPEDSSIYLCSVDSTGLYGYTFGSGTRLTVV.

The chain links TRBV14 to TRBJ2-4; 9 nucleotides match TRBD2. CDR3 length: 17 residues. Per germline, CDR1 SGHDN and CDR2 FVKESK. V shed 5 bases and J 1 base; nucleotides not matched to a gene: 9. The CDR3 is CASSEYGGGAAKNIQYF. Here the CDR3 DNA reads TGTGCCAGCAGCGAATACGGCGGGGGGGCTGCCAAAAACATTCAGTACTTC.

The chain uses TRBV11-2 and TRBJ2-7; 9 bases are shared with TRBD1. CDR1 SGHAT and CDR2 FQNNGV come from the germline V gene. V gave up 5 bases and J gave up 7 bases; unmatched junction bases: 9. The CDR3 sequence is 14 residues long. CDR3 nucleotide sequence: TGTGCCAGCAGCCGTAATTTAGACAGGGGGGAGCAGTACTTC. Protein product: CASSRNLDRGEQYF.

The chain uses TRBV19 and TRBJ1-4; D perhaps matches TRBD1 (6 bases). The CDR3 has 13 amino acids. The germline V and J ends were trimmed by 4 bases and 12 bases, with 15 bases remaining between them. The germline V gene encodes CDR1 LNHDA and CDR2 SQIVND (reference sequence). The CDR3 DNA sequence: TGTGCCAGTAGTACGACGACCGGGACACAACTGTTTTTT. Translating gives CASSTTTGTQLFF.

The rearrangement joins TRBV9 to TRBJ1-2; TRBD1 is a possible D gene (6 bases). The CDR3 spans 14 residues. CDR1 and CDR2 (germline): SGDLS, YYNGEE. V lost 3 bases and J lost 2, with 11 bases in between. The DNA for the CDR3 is TGTGCCAGCAGCGCCCAACAGGGAAACTATGGCTACACCTTC. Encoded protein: CASSAQQGNYGYTF.

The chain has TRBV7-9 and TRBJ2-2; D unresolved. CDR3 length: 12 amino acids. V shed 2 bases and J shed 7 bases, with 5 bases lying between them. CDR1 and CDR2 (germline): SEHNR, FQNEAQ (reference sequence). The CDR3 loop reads CASSLYGGELFF. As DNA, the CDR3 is TGTGCCAGCAGCTTATACGGCGGGGAGCTGTTTTTT.

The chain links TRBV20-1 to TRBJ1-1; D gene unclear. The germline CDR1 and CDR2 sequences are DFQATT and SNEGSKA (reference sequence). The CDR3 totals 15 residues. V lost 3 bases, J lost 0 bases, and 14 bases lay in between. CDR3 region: CSASSMQEMNTEAFF. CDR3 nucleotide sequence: TGCAGTGCTAGTTCCATGCAGGAAATGAACACTGAAGCTTTCTTT.

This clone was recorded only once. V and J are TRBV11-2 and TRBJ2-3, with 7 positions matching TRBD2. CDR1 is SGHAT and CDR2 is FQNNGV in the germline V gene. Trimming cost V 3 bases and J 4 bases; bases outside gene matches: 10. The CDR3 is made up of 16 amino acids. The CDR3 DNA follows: TGTGCCAGCAGCTTCCATGGGGGGGGTAATGCAGATACGCAGTATTTT. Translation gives CASSFHGGGNADTQYF.